The 17 T cell receptor beta chains reported below all come from one sample, sequenced in a study of T-cell memory formation after mild COVID-19 (TCRdb year 2021). Libraries were built with 5' RACE. Instrument used: Illumina NovaSeq 6000. TCRdb passed the public sequencing reads through fastp at Q25 and MiXCR, retaining productive beta sequences. Identical CDR3 proteins give one entry, which carries the most common genes and DNA. Recorded for this sample are roughly 250,000 distinct CDR3 sequences; over 15% of them occurred a single time. Jointly, the top ten make up around 3.4% of the sample. The sample comprised PBMCs or a T cell subset sorted from them (not recorded which). These receptors were collected from a man younger than 35 who had mild COVID-19 (a few samples of this study predate the infection). The sample titles of this study are shuffled in the database, so cell type and time point are left out; the donor was told from shared clones.

The chain recombines TRBV4-2 with TRBJ1-2, with D uncertain. The length of the CDR3 is 14 residues. Per germline, CDR1 LGHNA and CDR2 YNFKEQ. Trimming cost V 0 bases and J 0 bases, with 5 bases left between them. CDR3 in amino acids: CASSQERTNYGYTF. As DNA, the CDR3 is TGTGCCAGCAGCCAAGAAAGGACTAACTATGGCTACACCTTC.

This clonotype has just a few counts. The CDR3 bases are TGTGCCAGCACAGCACCACGGGGCGTGAAGCGCGACGAGCAGTACTTC. Translating it yields CASTAPRGVKRDEQYF. The gene calls are TRBV28 and TRBJ2-7; D may be TRBD1 or TRBD2 (5 bases each). With 7 bases removed from V and 5 bases from J, the gap between germline ends came to 24 bases. CDR1 is MDHEN and CDR2 is SYDVKM in the germline V gene. The CDR3 is 16 amino acids.

This chain uses TRBV7-2 with TRBJ2-5; D gene uncertain. Germline-derived CDR1 and CDR2 are SGHTA and FQGNSA. The CDR3 is 12 amino acids. V shed 9 bases and J shed 2 bases, with 10 bases lying between them. The CDR3 reads CASGRLQETQYF. Written as DNA, the CDR3 is TGTGCCAGTGGGCGATTACAAGAGACCCAGTACTTC.

The rearrangement joins TRBV6-1 to TRBJ1-2, with 8 bases aligning to TRBD1. CDR3 size: 16 residues. CDR1 is MNHNS and CDR2 is SASEGT in the germline V gene. With 0 bases clipped from V and 4 bases from J, the junction kept 7 bases outside the gene matches. CDR3 in amino acids: CASSEAWTGRVYGYTF. DNA of the CDR3: TGTGCCAGCAGTGAAGCTTGGACAGGGCGGGTCTATGGCTACACCTTC.

This rearrangement joins TRBV12-3 or TRBV12-4 to TRBJ1-3; D is perhaps TRBD1 (5 bases). V was trimmed by 4 bases and J by 0 bases, leaving 13 bases between them. This CDR3 spans 16 amino acids. The CDR3 DNA reads as TGTGCCAGCAGTTCCCAGGGATTGGGCTCTGGAAACACCATATATTTT. Amino acid sequence: CASSSQGLGSGNTIYF.

The chain links TRBV7-2 to TRBJ1-2; no firm D call. CDR3 length equals 13 residues. Trimming removed 1 base from V and 7 bases from J, with 10 bases in between. CDR1 and CDR2 (germline): SGHTA, FQGNSA. The DNA for the CDR3 is TGTGCCAGCAGCTTAGGAGAGTACTCTGGCTACACCTTC. Residues: CASSLGEYSGYTF.

This clonotype was seen more than once but under ten times. The chain employs TRBV6-5 and TRBJ2-7, with 7 bases matching TRBD1. The CDR3 extends over 13 amino acids. Unmatched junction bases numbered 4, after V lost 5 bases and J lost 3 bases. Germline values: CDR1 MNHEY, CDR2 SVGAGI. Here the CDR3 reads CASSLHRGYEQYF. In DNA, the CDR3 is TGTGCCAGCAGTCTTCACAGGGGCTACGAGCAGTACTTC.

The chain combines TRBV12-3 or TRBV12-4 with TRBJ2-2; weak D call: TRBD1 (5 bases). With 6 bases removed from V and 5 bases from J, the gap between germline ends came to 13 bases. This CDR3 has 14 residues. CDR3 sequence (DNA): TGTGCCAGCAGGTCGGCAGGGTGGACCGGGGAGCTGTTTTTT. Its protein is CASRSAGWTGELFF.

This clonotype was seen more than once but under ten times. The chain recombines TRBV9 with TRBJ1-2, with a tentative D call TRBD1 (6 bases). Trimming left V 3 bases short and J 13 bases short, with 16 bases between. The CDR3 runs to 12 residues. From germline, CDR1 is SGDLS and CDR2 YYNGEE. CDR3 DNA: TGTGCCAGCAGCGCGGAAGGGGGGAGGCCCACCTTC. As protein: CASSAEGGRPTF.

This clonotype has ten or more counts. The rearrangement links TRBV4-1 to TRBJ2-3; no reliable D call. V was trimmed by 1 base and J by 10 bases, leaving 12 bases between them. The CDR3 has 13 residues. Germline CDR1 is MGHRA and CDR2 is YSYEKL. Here the CDR3 reads CASSQVPGGAQYF. DNA for the CDR3: TGCGCCAGCAGCCAAGTGCCCGGTGGTGCGCAGTATTTT.

This clonotype has only a few counts. This chain joins TRBV5-1 and TRBJ2-7; D unclear. This CDR3 has 13 residues. Germline V lookup: CDR1 SGHRS, CDR2 YFSETQ. V shed 4 bases and J shed 7 bases, with 15 bases lying between them. CDR3 bases: TGCGCCAGCAGCACCTCCTTCAATTGGGAGCAGTACTTC. Amino acid sequence: CASSTSFNWEQYF.

The rearrangement uses TRBV5-1 and TRBJ1-3, with a possible D match to TRBD1 (5 bases). This CDR3 has 15 residues. Germline assignment: CDR1 SGHRS and CDR2 YFSETQ. Deletions cut 4 bases from V and 0 bases from J, with 11 bases between. The CDR3 region is CASSRDGSSGNTIYF. The CDR3 nucleotides read TGCGCCAGCAGCAGGGACGGAAGCTCTGGAAACACCATATATTTT.

The genes are TRBV15 and TRBJ1-1, with a possible D match to TRBD1 (6 bases). Germline V CDR1 and CDR2: LNHNV, YYDKDF (reference sequence). The ends were cut back, 5 bases at V and 1 base at J, with 8 bases in the middle. The CDR3 is 13 residues long. This CDR3 is CATSPTGNTEAFF. CDR3 DNA sequence: TGTGCCACCAGCCCGACAGGGAACACTGAAGCTTTCTTT.

This clonotype has at least ten counts. Here the CDR3 DNA reads TGTGCCAGCAGCCAAGGTCGTAACACTGAAGCTTTCTTT. It encodes CASSQGRNTEAFF. The gene calls are TRBV3-1 and TRBJ1-1; D is ambiguous. The CDR3 spans 13 residues. Germline V gives CDR1 LGHDT, CDR2 YNNKEL (reference sequence). Trimming stripped 1 base from V and 2 bases from J, with 5 bases between.

This clonotype was seen a few times. The chain uses TRBV7-2 and TRBJ1-5; 9 nucleotides align to TRBD1. The germline V gene has CDR1 SGHTA and CDR2 FQGNSA. CDR3 length: 14 amino acids. V dropped 4 bases and J dropped 5; count of bases not matched to a gene: 3. The CDR3 is CASSYRTGDQPQHF. CDR3 DNA sequence: TGTGCCAGCAGCTATAGGACAGGGGATCAGCCCCAGCATTTT.

This clonotype appeared a few times. V and J are TRBV7-2 and TRBJ2-6; D perhaps matches TRBD2 (5 bases). The germline gives CDR1 SGHTA, CDR2 FQGNSA. Trimming removed 1 base at V and 3 bases at J, with 16 bases between. The CDR3 extends over 18 amino acids. The CDR3 loop reads CASSLGGYTLVGANVLTF. The CDR3 DNA reads as TGTGCCAGCAGCTTAGGAGGGTACACTCTGGTTGGGGCCAACGTCCTGACTTTC.

This clonotype was observed many times. The rearrangement joins TRBV12-3 or TRBV12-4 to TRBJ2-7; D might be TRBD2 (6 bases). The CDR3 has 13 residues. The V end lost 3 bases, the J end lost 7 bases, and 13 bases lay between the germline ends. The CDR3 loop is CASSFESRGEQYV. The CDR3 DNA is TGTGCCAGCAGTTTCGAATCTCGGGGGGAGCAGTACGTC.